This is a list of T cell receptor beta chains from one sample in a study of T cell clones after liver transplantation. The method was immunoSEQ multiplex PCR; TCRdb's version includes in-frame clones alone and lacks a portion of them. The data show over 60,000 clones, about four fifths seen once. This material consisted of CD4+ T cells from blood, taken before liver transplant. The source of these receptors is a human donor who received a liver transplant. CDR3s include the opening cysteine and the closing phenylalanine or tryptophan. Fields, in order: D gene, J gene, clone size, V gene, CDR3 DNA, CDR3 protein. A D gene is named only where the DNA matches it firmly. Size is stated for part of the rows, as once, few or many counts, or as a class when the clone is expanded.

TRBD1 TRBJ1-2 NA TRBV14 TGTGCCAGCAGCCAAGTTACAGGGGGCGATGGCTACACCTTC CASSQVTGGDGYTF
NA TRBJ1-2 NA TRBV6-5 TGTGCCAGCAGTTCCCCCTTTGGGGTAACTGGCTACACCTTC CASSSPFGVTGYTF
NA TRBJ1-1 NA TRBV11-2 TGTGCCAGCAGCCTCGCCGGGTTTGAAGCTTTCTTT CASSLAGFEAFF
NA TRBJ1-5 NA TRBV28 TGTGCCAGCATCGACAGCTCTAATCAGCCCCAGCATTTT CASIDSSNQPQHF
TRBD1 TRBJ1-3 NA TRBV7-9 TGTGCCAGCAGCCTCGGGACAGGGGGGAATGGAAACACCATATATTTT CASSLGTGGNGNTIYF
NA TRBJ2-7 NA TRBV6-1 TGTGCCAGCAGAGATCGGGCCGGAACCTACGAGCAGTACTTC CASRDRAGTYEQYF
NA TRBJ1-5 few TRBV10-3 TGTGCCATCAGTGAGGGCAGGGCCCCCAGTCAGCCCCAGCATTTT CAISEGRAPSQPQHF
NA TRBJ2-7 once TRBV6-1 TGTGCCAGCAGTGTAACCTATTCGGGACGCCGTTCTACCTACGAGCAGTACTTC CASSVTYSGRRSTYEQYF
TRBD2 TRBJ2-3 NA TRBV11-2 TGTGCCAGCAGCCCCCTTGCGGGAGGATTCACAGATACGCAGTATTTT CASSPLAGGFTDTQYF
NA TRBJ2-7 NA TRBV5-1 TGCGCCAGCAGCTTGGCCGCACGGCCTACCTCCTACGAGCAGTACTTC CASSLAARPTSYEQYF
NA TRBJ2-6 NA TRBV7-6 TGTGCCAGCAGCCTAATCCCCCAACAGGGAATATCTGGGGCCAACGTCCTGACTTTC CASSLIPQQGISGANVLTF
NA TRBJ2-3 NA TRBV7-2 TGTGCCAGCAGCTCCGCCCGGGGTTTCGTCACAGATACGCAGTATTTT CASSSARGFVTDTQYF
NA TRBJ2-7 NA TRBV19 TGTGCCAGTAGTATCGCCGGGACGTCCTACGAGCAGTACTTC CASSIAGTSYEQYF
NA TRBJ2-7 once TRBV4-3 TGCGCCAGCAGCCACCAACCAGGGGAGGGCTACGAGCAGTACTTC CASSHQPGEGYEQYF
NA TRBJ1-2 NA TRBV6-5 TGTGCCAGCAGTCCGGGACAAGGTTTTAACTATGGCTACACCTTC CASSPGQGFNYGYTF
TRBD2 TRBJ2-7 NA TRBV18 TGTGCCAGCTCAATAGGTAGCGGGAGTATCTACGAGCAGTACTTC CASSIGSGSIYEQYF
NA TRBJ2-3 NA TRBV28 TGTGCCAGCAGTTTATCCATCACTAGCACAGATACGCAGTATTTT CASSLSITSTDTQYF
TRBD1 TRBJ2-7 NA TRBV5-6 TGTGCCAGCAGCTTGCTGGACAGGGCCTACGAGCAGTACTTC CASSLLDRAYEQYF